This T cell receptor beta chain was captured in a study of blood T cell repertoires in COVID-19. Study summary: There were acute and convalescent COVID-19 samples, and they came from the United States, Italy and Spain. In each case, the material was cDNA or gDNA derived from T cells, B-cell-depleted T cells, or PBMCs.

This clone was detected a few times. Per the authors' pipeline: Amplification of reference gene primers was used by the study to estimate nucleated cell counts. Sequencing was performed with immunoSEQ multiplex PCR; in TCRdb, only in-frame clones are kept and a portion is missing. The D gene and trimming were derived from the DNA, and the V and J assignments and clone size from that table. Of more than 40,000 clones listed, roughly nine tenths are singletons. This clonotype was obtained from a man aged 55 to 69 with active or convalescent COVID-19. Sequenced input: peripheral blood.

The CDR3 DNA is TGTGCCAGCAGCTCTCCCTGGCAGGGTTCCTACGAGCAGTACTTC. Translation gives CASSSPWQGSYEQYF. This chain uses TRBV5-5 with TRBJ2-7; D may be TRBD1 (5 bases). CDR3 size: 15 residues. V lost 3 bases to trimming and J lost 1 base, with 14 bases between them. CDR1 is SGHKS, CDR2 YYEKEE, per germline (reference sequence).